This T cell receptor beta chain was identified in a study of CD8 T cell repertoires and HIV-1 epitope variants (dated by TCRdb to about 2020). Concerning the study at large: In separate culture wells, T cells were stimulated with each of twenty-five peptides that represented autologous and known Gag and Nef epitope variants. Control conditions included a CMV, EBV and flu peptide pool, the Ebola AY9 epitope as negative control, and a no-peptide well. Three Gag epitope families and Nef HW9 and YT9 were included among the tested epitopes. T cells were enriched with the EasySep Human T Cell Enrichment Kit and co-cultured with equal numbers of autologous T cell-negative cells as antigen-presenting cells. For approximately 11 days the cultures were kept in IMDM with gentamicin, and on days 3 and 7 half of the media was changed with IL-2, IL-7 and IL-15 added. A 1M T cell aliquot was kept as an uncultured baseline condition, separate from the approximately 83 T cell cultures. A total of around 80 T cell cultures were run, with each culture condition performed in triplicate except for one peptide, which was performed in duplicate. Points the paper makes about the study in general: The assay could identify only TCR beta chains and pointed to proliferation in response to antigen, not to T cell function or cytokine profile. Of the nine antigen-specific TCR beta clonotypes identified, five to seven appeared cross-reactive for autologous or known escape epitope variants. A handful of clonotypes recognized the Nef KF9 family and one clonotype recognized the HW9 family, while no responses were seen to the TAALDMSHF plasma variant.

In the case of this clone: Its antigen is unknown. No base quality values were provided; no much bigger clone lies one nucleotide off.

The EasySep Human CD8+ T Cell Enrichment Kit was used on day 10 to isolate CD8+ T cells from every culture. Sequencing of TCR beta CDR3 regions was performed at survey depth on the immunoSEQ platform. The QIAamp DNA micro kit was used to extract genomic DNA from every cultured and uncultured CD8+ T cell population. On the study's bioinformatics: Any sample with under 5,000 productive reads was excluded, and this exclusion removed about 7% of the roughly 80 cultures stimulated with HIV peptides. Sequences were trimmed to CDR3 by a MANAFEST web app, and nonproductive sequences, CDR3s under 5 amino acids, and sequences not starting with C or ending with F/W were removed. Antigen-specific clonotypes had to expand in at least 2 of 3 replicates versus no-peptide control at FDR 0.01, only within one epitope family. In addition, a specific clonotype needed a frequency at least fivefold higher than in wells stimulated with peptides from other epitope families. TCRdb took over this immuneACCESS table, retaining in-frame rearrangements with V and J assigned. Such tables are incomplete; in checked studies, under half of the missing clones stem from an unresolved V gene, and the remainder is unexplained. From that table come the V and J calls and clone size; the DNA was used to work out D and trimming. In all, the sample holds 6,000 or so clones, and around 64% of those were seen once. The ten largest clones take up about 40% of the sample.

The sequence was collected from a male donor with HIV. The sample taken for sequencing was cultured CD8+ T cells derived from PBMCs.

Here is the DNA: TGTGCCAGCAACCAAAAAGACACTGAAGCTTTCTTT. This codes for CASNQKDTEAFF. The chain uses TRBV5-5 and TRBJ1-1; no D gene is confidently identified. CDR1 SGHKS and CDR2 YYEKEE were looked up in the germline V gene (reference sequence). Measured from the cysteine to the phenylalanine, the CDR3 is 12 residues long. Only the CDR3 part of the read is kept: 36 bases, read in frame from the first base. V is cut by 6 bases and J by 3 bases, and the space between the germline ends is 9 bases.